The entry below describes one T cell receptor beta chain. Its antigen remains unknown. The CDR3 covers 15 residues. In germline, CDR1 is KGHSH, CDR2 LQKENI. V was pared by 1 base and J by 9 bases, with 5 bases of the junction left unmatched. PCR employed 60 Vbeta and 13 Jbeta primers. The repertoire was sequenced with immunoSEQ multiplex PCR; TCRdb's copy has only in-frame clones and lacks some. Here the sample spans approximately 190,000 clones, roughly 73% being singletons. The sample originates from a study of cytomegalovirus exposure and HLA in healthy donors. Study information: Early released data comprised around 85 million unique TCRs from HLA-typed donors. The study, taken as a whole, reports: Later, TCR association rates were found to vary by HLA locus, highest for DRB1 and lowest for HLA-C. Exclusion as indistinguishable affected some V segments, including TRBV6-2 and TRBV6-3. The authors reported that TCR beta sequences could predict HLA-A and HLA-B alleles. These predictions were accurate for most subjects in the first cohort.

This sequence joins TRBV18 and TRBJ1-6, with 8 nucleotides matching TRBD1. Sequenced: PBMCs. This clonotype was obtained from a woman aged 25 to 39 in good health and CMV-seropositive. CDR3 in amino acids: CASSPQGTGPSPLHF. CDR3 sequence (DNA): TGTGCCAGCTCACCACAGGGGACAGGCCCTTCACCCCTCCACTTT.